This T cell receptor (beta chain) was profiled in a study of cytomegalovirus exposure and HLA in healthy donors. The PCR used 60 Vbeta and 13 Jbeta primers. Sequenced by immunoSEQ multiplex PCR; TCRdb stores in-frame clones only, minus some. The sample carries 75,000 to 100,000 clones, about 7.6% recorded once. Trimming removed 4 bases from V and 6 bases from J, with 14 bases in between. The CDR3 covers 14 residues. From germline, CDR1 is SGDLS and CDR2 YYNGEE. Note on this clone: Its target is not known.

Whole-study results and caveats: Earlier analysis looked at TCR beta V segments, and most were productive about 90% or about 30% of the time.

The clonotype comes from a man aged 50-60 years in good health and CMV-seronegative. The J gene is TRBJ1-5, the V gene TRBV9; unclear D gene. Sequences were obtained from PBMCs. The CDR3: CASSPVDYSQPQHF. CDR3 nucleotides: TGTGCCAGCAGCCCAGTTGACTATTCTCAGCCCCAGCATTTT.